This T cell receptor beta chain was documented in a study of shared clonotypes between healthy human individuals. On the study more broadly: Donor ages ranged 18 to 49 years: a couple of women, a few men.

Sequenced by immunoSEQ multiplex PCR; TCRdb stores in-frame clones only, minus some. The top ten clones hold approximately 0.5% of a sample with 800,000 to 1,200,000 clones, 78% of them seen once. The TCR was taken from a man between 18 and 29 years old in good health. Some clones in this sample may be carry-over from other donors' samples. The sample comprised memory CD4+ T cells from PBMCs. The subset: CD45RA-negative fraction.

CDR3 in DNA: TGTGCCGTCGGGGGAAACCAAGAGACCCAGTACTTC. It specifies CAVGGNQETQYF. J is TRBJ2-5 and V is TRBV5-4; possibly TRBD2 for D (6 bases). There are 12 residues in the CDR3. Trimming shortened V by 10 bases and J by 0 bases, and 10 bases separated the two germline ends. Germline assignment: CDR1 SGHNT and CDR2 YYREEE (reference sequence).